A single sample is the source of the 29 T cell receptor beta chains below, sequenced in a study of glioma-infiltrating T cells. The iRepertoire nested amplicon-rescue multiplex PCR amplified TCR alpha and beta CDR3s from RNA. TCRdb itself ran the multiplex PCR reads through MiXCR, one entry per CDR3 protein. This repertoire shows around 93,000 distinct CDR3 sequences, roughly 40% found once; its top ten account for roughly two fifths. Sequencing was done on a sample of glioma tissue, nonneoplastic brain tissue, or PBMCs (not recorded which). Every receptor here comes from a human donor with low-grade glioma or glioblastoma, undergoing nonglioma brain surgery, or in good health (not recorded which).

This clonotype was detected many times. The CDR3 DNA reads as TGTGCCAGCAGTTCAGATAGGGGCTTGGACGCTTTCTTT. Encoded protein: CASSSDRGLDAFF. V gene TRBV11-2 combines with J gene TRBJ1-1; weak D call: TRBD1 (5 bases). The CDR3 runs 13 residues. The V end lost 6 bases, the J end lost 11 bases, and 19 bases lay between the germline ends. Germline V CDR1 and CDR2: SGHAT, FQNNGV.

This clonotype was detected many times. The V call is TRBV12-3 or TRBV12-4, the J call TRBJ2-1; TRBD2 might be the D (5 bases). The CDR3 spans 17 residues. Trimming stripped 5 bases from V and 0 bases from J, with 17 bases between. CDR3 sequence: CASSPSAGSSSYNEQFF. Written as DNA, the CDR3 is TGTGCCAGCAGTCCCAGTGCGGGTTCGAGCTCCTACAATGAGCAGTTCTTC.

This clonotype was picked up many times. The chain joins TRBV20-1 to TRBJ2-5, with D perhaps TRBD1 or TRBD2 (6 bases each). V dropped 3 bases and J dropped 2 bases, with 10 bases sitting between them. CDR1 and CDR2 from the germline V gene are DFQATT and SNEGSKA (reference sequence). The CDR3 has 13 amino acids. In DNA form, the CDR3 reads TGCAGTGCTAGCCGGGGGCCTCAAGAGACCCAGTACTTC. Protein: CSASRGPQETQYF.

This clonotype occurred many times. The chain recombines TRBV2 with TRBJ1-1; no definite D call. Germline V CDR1 and CDR2: SNHLY, FYNNEI. V lost 2 bases to trimming and J lost 4 bases, with 11 bases between them. The CDR3 contains 14 residues. DNA of the CDR3: TGTGCCAGCAGTGAAATCGTCAGAGCCACTGAAGCTTTCTTT. It specifies CASSEIVRATEAFF.

This clonotype appeared many times. The chain couples TRBV2 to TRBJ1-2, with D tentatively TRBD1 (6 bases). The CDR3 has 14 amino acids. In germline, CDR1 is SNHLY, CDR2 FYNNEI. V was cut by 6 bases and J by 2 bases, with 13 bases left in between. The CDR3 DNA sequence: TGTGCCAGCAGCACAGGGACGTCGAACTATGGCTACACCTTC. Translation gives CASSTGTSNYGYTF.

This clonotype was recorded at least ten times. The chain recombines TRBV29-1 with TRBJ1-1, with TRBD1 identical over 9 bases. This CDR3 has 14 amino acids. Trimming took 0 bases from V and 9 from J; bases not matched to a gene: 8. Germline-derived CDR1 and CDR2 are SQVTM and ANQGSEA. This CDR3 is CSVEDSDRGSKAFF. For the CDR3, the DNA is TGCAGCGTTGAAGACTCGGACAGGGGATCGAAAGCTTTCTTT.

Details on this clonotype: The conserved closing phenylalanine or tryptophan is absent in this CDR3, likely reflecting a read error. The rearrangement joins TRBV27 to TRBJ2-1, with 10 bases aligning to TRBD1. CDR3 length: 15 residues. The germline V gene has CDR1 MNHEY and CDR2 SMNVEV (reference sequence). Here the CDR3 DNA reads TGTGTCAGCAACACCCGGGACAGGGGAAACAATGAGCAGTTCTCC. Its translation is CVSNTRDRGNNEQFS.

V usage is TRBV12-3 or TRBV12-4 and J usage is TRBJ2-5; tentatively, D is TRBD2 (6 bases). There are 14 residues in the CDR3. V lost 4 bases and J lost 4, with 13 bases in between. CDR3 sequence (DNA): TGTGCCAGCAGTTCAGCGACTAGAGGAGAGACCCAGTACTTC. This codes for CASSSATRGETQYF.

Comment on this clonotype: This sequence may be a read error, since a much larger clone differs from it by one base. The rearrangement links TRBV5-6 to TRBJ1-1; D gene ambiguous. The CDR3 spans 15 residues. Germline V CDR1 and CDR2: SGHDT, YYEEEE. The CDR3 here is CTSSLEPGANTEAFF. The CDR3 nucleotides read TGTACCAGCAGCTTGGAACCCGGAGCGAACACTGAAGCTTTCTTT.

This clonotype appeared once. A junction end diverges from the germline sequence, so it may reflect a read error. The chain links TRBV10-3 to TRBJ2-3, with unresolved D. This CDR3 has 15 amino acids. CDR1 is ENHRY, CDR2 SYGVKD, per germline. The CDR3 here is CAISDELNSTDTQYF. For the CDR3, the DNA is TGTGCTATCAGTGACGAACTTAATAGCACAGATACGCAGTATTTT.

This clonotype was counted ten times or more. It may be a read error: a sequence one base away is much more abundant. V gene TRBV27 combines with J gene TRBJ2-7; weak D call: TRBD1 (6 bases). The CDR3 runs to 14 residues. The V gene's germline CDR1 is MNHEY and CDR2 SMNVEV (reference sequence). V was cut by 8 bases and J by 5 bases, with 19 bases left in between. The CDR3, as DNA: TGTGCCAGCTCTCACCAGGGAGAGGGGGACGAGCAGTACTTC. This encodes CASSHQGEGDEQYF.

The chain joins TRBV2 to TRBJ2-5; 9 nucleotides align to TRBD1. Germline assignment: CDR1 SNHLY and CDR2 FYNNEI. The CDR3 contains 13 residues. With 6 bases clipped from V and 5 bases from J, the junction kept 4 bases outside the gene matches. CDR3 amino acids: CASRTGGLETQYF. The CDR3 nucleotides are TGTGCCAGCAGAACAGGGGGCCTTGAGACCCAGTACTTC. Using reference TRBV2 and TRBJ2-5 for the parts outside the CDR3, the full variable domain is EPEVTQTPSHQVTQMGQEVILRCVPISNHLYFYWYRQILGQKVEFLVSFYNNEISEKSEIFDDQFSVERPDGSNFTLKIRSTKLEDSAMYFCASRTGGLETQYFGPGTRLLVL.

This clonotype has at least ten counts. The V and J genes are TRBV28 and TRBJ2-3; TRBD2 is a possible D gene (5 bases). V lost 4 bases and J 6 bases, leaving 17 bases between the germline ends. The CDR3 length is 15 residues. From germline, CDR1 is MDHEN and CDR2 SYDVKM. The CDR3 region is CASSYPGTWGDTQYF. The CDR3 DNA is TGTGCCAGCAGTTATCCGGGAACCTGGGGTGATACGCAGTATTTT.

This clonotype was detected only once. Possible read error: a much larger clone is one base away. The V and J genes are TRBV2 and TRBJ1-4, with unresolved D. CDR3 length: 15 residues. Germline V gene data show CDR1 as SNHLY and CDR2 as FYNNEI. As DNA, the CDR3 is TGTGCCAGCAGTGAACGGGAGTCAACTAATGAAGAACTGTTTTTT. It specifies CASSERESTNEELFF.

This clonotype was detected ten times or more. This chain links TRBV7-2 with TRBJ2-1; D unclear. V shed 0 bases and J shed 13 bases, with 16 bases lying between them. CDR1 is SGHTA and CDR2 is FQGNSA in the germline V gene. The CDR3 runs 14 residues. CDR3 region: CASSLARKGGAQFF. The CDR3 nucleotides are TGTGCCAGCAGCTTAGCGCGTAAGGGCGGAGCCCAGTTCTTC.

Worth noting for this clonotype: At one end the junction does not follow the germline gene, possibly because of a read error. The J gene is TRBJ2-7, the V gene TRBV6-2 or TRBV6-3; 10 nucleotides align to TRBD2. Germline lookup yields CDR1 MNHEY and CDR2 SVGEGT. The CDR3 runs to 15 residues. The CDR3 here is CAGRIAGGSSYEQYF. The CDR3 DNA sequence: TGTGCCGGCAGAATAGCGGGGGGAAGCTCGTACGAGCAGTACTTC.

This clonotype was seen ten or more times. J is TRBJ2-3 and V is TRBV13; TRBD1 matches 7 bases. V lost 3 bases, J lost 1 base, and 4 bases stayed unmatched. Germline V gene lookup returns CDR1 PRHDT and CDR2 FYEKMQ (reference sequence). The CDR3 runs to 15 residues. In DNA form, the CDR3 reads TGTGCCAGCAGCTTGGGACAGACGCGCACAGATACGCAGTATTTT. Protein sequence: CASSLGQTRTDTQYF.

This clonotype was seen ten or more times. V usage is TRBV6-6 and J usage is TRBJ2-7, with D possibly being TRBD2 (6 bases). There are 17 residues in the CDR3. Trimming pared 0 bases from V and 2 bases from J, leaving 17 bases between. Per germline, CDR1 MNHNY and CDR2 SVGAGI (reference sequence). CDR3 loop: CASSYSSGGPSPYEQYF. DNA for the CDR3: TGTGCCAGCAGTTACTCATCCGGGGGTCCTTCCCCCTACGAGCAGTACTTC.

Comments on this clonotype: A read error may be the cause here, since a much bigger clone is one base away. The chain recombines TRBV5-1 with TRBJ2-5; no clear D gene. The germline CDR1 and CDR2 sequences are SGHRS and YFSETQ. The length of the CDR3 is 14 residues. The CDR3: CASSLDSTQETEYF. CDR3 bases: TGCGCCAGCAGCTTGGACTCGACTCAAGAGACCGAGTACTTC.

This clonotype was seen ten or more times. The chain carries TRBV10-2 and TRBJ2-4, with 7 bases matching TRBD1. CDR1 is WSHSY and CDR2 is SAAADI in the germline V gene. After removal of 6 bases from V and 7 bases from J, the junction contained 9 bases not matched to a gene. The CDR3 has 14 amino acids. CDR3 amino acids: CASREDRARNIQYF. The CDR3 nucleotides read TGCGCCAGCAGGGAAGACAGGGCCCGGAACATTCAGTACTTC.

This clonotype was counted at least ten times. The chain joins TRBV5-1 to TRBJ2-3; a possible D gene is TRBD1 (5 bases). Germline V gene data show CDR1 as SGHRS and CDR2 as YFSETQ. The CDR3 length is 16 residues. V lost 2 bases, J lost 1 base, and 14 bases lay in between. For the CDR3, the DNA is TGCGCCAGCAGCTTCGCAGGGTTAGCACGCACAGATACGCAGTATTTT. It translates to CASSFAGLARTDTQYF. Variable domain in full (rest from reference TRBV5-1 and TRBJ2-3): KAGVTQTPRYLIKTRGQQVTLSCSPISGHRSVSWYQQTPGQGLQFLFEYFSETQRNKGNFPGRFSGRQFSNSRSEMNVSTLELGDSALYLCASSFAGLARTDTQYFGPGTRLTVL.

This clonotype has ten or more counts. The chain has TRBV2 and TRBJ2-1, with 9 bases that match TRBD2. The germline V gene encodes CDR1 SNHLY and CDR2 FYNNEI. The CDR3 consists of 14 residues. After removal of 7 bases from V and 10 bases from J, the junction contained 11 bases not matched to a gene. The CDR3 loop reads CASTGTRGRGEQFF. DNA for the CDR3: TGTGCCAGCACCGGGACCCGCGGGAGGGGCGAGCAGTTCTTC. Variable domain in full (rest from reference TRBV2 and TRBJ2-1): EPEVTQTPSHQVTQMGQEVILRCVPISNHLYFYWYRQILGQKVEFLVSFYNNEISEKSEIFDDQFSVERPDGSNFTLKIRSTKLEDSAMYFCASTGTRGRGEQFFGPGTRLTVL.

The chain recombines TRBV5-1 with TRBJ1-1, with D perhaps TRBD1 (5 bases). Germline loops: CDR1 SGHRS, CDR2 YFSETQ. This CDR3 is 17 amino acids long. The V end lost 1 base, the J end lost 2 bases, and 18 bases lay between the germline ends. The CDR3 DNA sequence: TGCGCCAGCAGCTTGAAGGCTTTGGGACCGAGTAACACTGAAGCTTTCTTT. This codes for CASSLKALGPSNTEAFF.

For this clonotype: Mismatch with germline at one junction end may stem from a read error. The V gene is TRBV7-3, the J gene TRBJ2-3, with 11 bases identical to TRBD2. In germline, CDR1 is SGHTA, CDR2 FQGTGA. The CDR3 runs 15 residues. The CDR3 reads CASSRLAGSADTLYF. CDR3 coding DNA: TGTGCCAGCAGCCGACTAGCGGGATCTGCAGATACGCTGTATTTT. Looking up the rest from reference TRBV7-3 and TRBJ2-3 gives the full variable domain: GAGVSQTPSNKVTEKGKYVELRCDPISGHTALYWYRQSLGQGPEFLIYFQGTGAADDSGLPNDRFFAVRPEGSVSTLKIQRTERGDSAVYLCASSRLAGSADTLYFGPGTRLTVL.

This clonotype was recorded at least ten times. The V gene is TRBV18, the J gene TRBJ2-1; 9 nucleotides align to TRBD1. Germline lookup yields CDR1 KGHSH and CDR2 LQKENI. V lost 0 bases to trimming and J lost 7 bases; unmatched junction nucleotides: 4. The CDR3 length is 15 residues. CDR3 protein: CASSPPWDRVNEQFF. The CDR3 DNA reads as TGTGCCAGCTCACCACCGTGGGACAGGGTAAATGAGCAGTTCTTC.

The rearrangement links TRBV6-6 to TRBJ2-7, with TRBD1 matching over 8 bases. V shed 6 bases, J shed 3 bases, and the junction held 10 bases outside the gene matches. The CDR3 totals 15 residues. Germline CDR1 is MNHNY and CDR2 is SVGAGI (reference sequence). The CDR3 protein is CASRSPGQENYEQYF. The CDR3 DNA reads as TGTGCCAGCAGGTCACCGGGACAGGAGAACTACGAGCAGTACTTC.

The chain recombines TRBV6-5 with TRBJ2-7, with 11 bases aligning to TRBD2. With 7 bases clipped from V and 0 bases from J, the junction kept 8 bases outside the gene matches. This CDR3 comprises 16 residues. Germline CDR1 is MNHEY and CDR2 is SVGAGI. CDR3 coding DNA: TGTGCCAGCATGGGGACTAGCGGCCCTAACTCCTACGAGCAGTACTTC. This gives the protein CASMGTSGPNSYEQYF.

Ten or more counts support this clonotype. J is TRBJ2-7 and V is TRBV28; no clear D gene. The CDR3 length is 14 residues. CDR1 is MDHEN, CDR2 SYDVKM, per germline. The V end was cut by 2 bases, the J end by 0 bases, with 8 bases between. CDR3 residues: CASSLIVSSYEQYF. The CDR3 DNA sequence: TGTGCCAGCAGTTTAATCGTAAGCTCCTACGAGCAGTACTTC.

This clonotype was recorded many times. The V and J genes are TRBV11-3 and TRBJ1-1, with no clear D. CDR3 length: 14 residues. Germline V CDR1 and CDR2: SGHNT, YENEEA. The ends were cut back, 3 bases at V and 1 base at J, with 9 bases in the middle. CDR3 region: CASSLRTGNTEAFF. The DNA of the CDR3 is TGTGCCAGCAGCTTGAGGACGGGGAACACTGAAGCTTTCTTT.